Detailed here is one T cell receptor (beta chain). Ten or more counts support this clonotype. The antigen this receptor binds is unknown. No base qualities exist here, and no much larger clone lies one base off it. From its cysteine to its phenylalanine, the CDR3 spans 13 amino acids. CDR3 DNA is the only sequence kept; it has 39 bases, read in frame from the first base. CDR1 DFQATT and CDR2 SNEGSKA are derived from the germline V gene (reference sequence). V was cut back by 0 bases and J by 1 base, leaving a gap of 6 bases between them. This specimen's time point label, per the study, means: persistent/refractory GD, antithyroid drugs over 5 years with positive TRAb. For both TCR sequencing and RNA sequencing, RNA was extracted from PBMCs using TRIzol. The diagnosis of Graves' disease was made according to American Thyroid Association guidelines. The patients came from an endocrinology department in Xi'an, China. Each patient gave 7.5 to 10 milliliters of peripheral blood, collected in an EDTA anticoagulant tube. Ficoll Paque Plus density gradient separation was used to isolate PBMCs, and no further T cell sorting was done. An Agilent 2100 Bioanalyzer and agarose gel were used to check RNA quality, while a NanoDrop 2000 measured RNA concentration.

The data derive from a study of regulatory T cells in long-lasting Graves disease (dated by TCRdb to the early 2020s). Describing the broader study: Persistent Graves' disease was defined as antithyroid drug treatment for over 5 years with persistently positive TSH receptor autoantibodies. TCR sequencing covered around 13 persistent and some 20 newly diagnosed Graves' disease patients, 33 samples in total. The study took place in China and was registered as a clinical trial. On average, persistent Graves' disease patients in the clinical cohort had been on antithyroid drugs for about 9.3 years. This study used TCR sequencing and RNA sequencing of peripheral blood to compare persistent Graves' disease patients against newly diagnosed Graves' disease patients.

The library was prepared using multiplex PCR. Reads for this sample came from an Illumina HiSeq 4000. CDR3 regions were amplified by Arm-PCR with iRepertoire HTBI primers to construct TCR beta libraries. Gel purification was performed on PCR products prior to sequencing. The study's own analysis went as follows. Gene usage analysis of CDR3 amino acid clonotypes relied on the 60 or so TRBV and 15 or so TRBJ segments identified across samples. COPE and FqMerger were used to merge filtered high-quality paired reads into contigs. BLAST was used to align contigs to IMGT TRBV, TRBD and TRBJ reference genes, with CDR3 defined following IMGT. Any clonotype with a frequency above 0.1% was classified as a highly expanded clone. Shannon entropy was used to measure repertoire diversity, and the Gini coefficient was used to measure V-J evenness. A clonotype was considered public if more than one individual shared it. The public reads were reprocessed in TCRdb via fastp at Q25 and MiXCR, keeping in-frame beta chains. Every CDR3 protein is listed once, alongside the most common genes and DNA of its rows. TCRdb's processing, not the authors' own work, is the source of the V and J calls. Within this sample are about 470,000 distinct CDR3 sequences, with 20% to 25% of them counted one time only. 7% to 9% of the sample lies in the top ten.

General study outcomes and caveats: Compared with newly diagnosed patients, persistent Graves' disease patients had lower TCR Shannon entropy and fewer highly expanded clones, which suggests clonal expansion. Preferential use of TRBV28, TRBJ1-2 and TRBJ2-5 was observed in persistent disease, whereas TRBV20-1 and TRBJ2-1 were favored in newly diagnosed disease. Only peripheral blood was studied, because thyroid tissue, the primary lesion, was inaccessible. The authors acknowledged the small sample size as a limitation that may reduce accuracy. Sequencing and analysis were limited to the TCR beta chain. Patients with persistent disease shared more public clonotypes (under 3,000) than newly diagnosed patients did (approximately 1,000).

The sequence joins TRBV20-1 to TRBJ1-1, with no D gene named confidently. The sample was peripheral blood mononuclear cells (PBMCs), taken when the disease was refractory, from a patient treated with antithyroid drugs. This TCR was recovered from a female donor with Graves disease. The CDR3 sequence is CSAREWGNTEAFF. In nucleotides, the sequence is TGCAGTGCTAGAGAGTGGGGGAACACTGAAGCTTTCTTT.